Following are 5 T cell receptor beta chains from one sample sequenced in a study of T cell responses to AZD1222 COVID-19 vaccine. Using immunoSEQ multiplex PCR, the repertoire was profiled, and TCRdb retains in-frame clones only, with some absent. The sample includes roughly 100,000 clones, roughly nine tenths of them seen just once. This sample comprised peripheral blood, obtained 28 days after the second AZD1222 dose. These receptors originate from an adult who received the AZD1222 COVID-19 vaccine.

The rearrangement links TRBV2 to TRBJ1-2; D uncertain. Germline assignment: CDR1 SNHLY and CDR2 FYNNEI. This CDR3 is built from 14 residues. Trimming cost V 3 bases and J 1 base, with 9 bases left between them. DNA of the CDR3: TGTGCCAGCAGTGACGGTACTTTTAACTATGGCTACACCTTC. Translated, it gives CASSDGTFNYGYTF.

This CDR3 is CASTEFGGSGANVLTF. Written as DNA, the CDR3 is TGTGCCAGCACTGAATTCGGTGGCTCTGGGGCCAACGTCCTGACTTTC. V and J are TRBV27 and TRBJ2-6, with D hard to call. The CDR3 extends over 16 amino acids. The V gene's germline CDR1 is MNHEY and CDR2 SMNVEV (reference sequence). V shed 7 bases and J shed 0 bases, with 13 bases lying between them.

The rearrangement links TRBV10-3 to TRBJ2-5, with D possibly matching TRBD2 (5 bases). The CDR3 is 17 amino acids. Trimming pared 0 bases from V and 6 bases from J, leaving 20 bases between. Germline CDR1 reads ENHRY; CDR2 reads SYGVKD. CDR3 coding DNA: TGTGCCATCAGTGAGTCGACTCGGGGAAGGAGTGGAAAGACCCAGTACTTC. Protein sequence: CAISESTRGRSGKTQYF.

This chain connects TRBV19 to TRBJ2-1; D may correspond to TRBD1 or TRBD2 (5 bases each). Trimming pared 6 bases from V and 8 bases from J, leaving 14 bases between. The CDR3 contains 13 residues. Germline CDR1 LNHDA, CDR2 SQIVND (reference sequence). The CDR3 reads CASSRVGEDEQFF. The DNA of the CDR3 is TGTGCCAGTAGCAGGGTGGGAGAGGATGAGCAGTTCTTC. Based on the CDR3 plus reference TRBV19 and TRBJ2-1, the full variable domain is DGGITQSPKYLFRKEGQNVTLSCEQNLNHDAMYWYRQDPGQGLRLIYYSQIVNDFQKGDIAEGYSVSREKKESFPLTVTSAQKNPTAFYLCASSRVGEDEQFFGPGTRLTVL.

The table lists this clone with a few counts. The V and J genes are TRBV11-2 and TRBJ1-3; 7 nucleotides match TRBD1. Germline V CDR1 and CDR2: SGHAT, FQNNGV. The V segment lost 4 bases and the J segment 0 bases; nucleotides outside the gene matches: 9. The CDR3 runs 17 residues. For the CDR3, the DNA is TGTGCCAGCAGCTCGATACAGGGGCGGAACTCTGGAAACACCATATATTTT. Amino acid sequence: CASSSIQGRNSGNTIYF.